A selection of T cell receptor beta chains follows, all from one sample in a study of CD8 T cells in ankylosing spondylitis. MiXCR, applied by TCRdb to the 5' RACE reads, yields one record per CDR3 protein. The sample contains fewer than 450,000 distinct CDR3 sequences, roughly 17% of which appear only once. Sequencing was carried out using blood, either unsorted or a sorted T cell fraction (not recorded which). These receptors originate from a male donor with ankylosing spondylitis. Both conserved end residues are part of each CDR3. Each record gives: D gene, V gene, clone size, CDR3 length, J gene, CDR3 protein, CDR3 DNA. D genes are given only for firm matches. Clone size appears in some rows only: once, few, many, or a class for an expanded clone.

NA	TRBV20-1	few	16	TRBJ2-3	CSARDPWAGTTDTQYF	TGCAGTGCTAGAGATCCCTGGGCGGGGACCACAGATACGCAGTATTTT
NA	TRBV4-1	few	15	TRBJ2-7	CASSQGVGGTHEQYF	TGCGCCAGCAGCCAAGGGGTGGGGGGAACCCACGAGCAGTACTTC
NA	TRBV3-1	NA	16	TRBJ2-1	CASSPLPHSAYNEQFF	TGTGCCAGCAGCCCACTGCCCCATAGCGCTTACAATGAGCAGTTCTTC
TRBD2	TRBV7-9	NA	14	TRBJ2-5	CASSGTTSGGPGYF	TGTGCCAGCAGCGGAACGACTAGCGGGGGCCCCGGGTACTTC
NA	TRBV3-1	few	16	TRBJ1-4	CASSQDLGSANEKLFF	TGTGCCAGCAGCCAAGATTTGGGGTCGGCTAATGAAAAACTGTTTTTT
NA	TRBV7-9	NA	16	TRBJ2-3	CASSGGPPPFTDTQYF	TGTGCCAGCAGCGGGGGACCACCGCCCTTCACAGATACGCAGTATTTT
TRBD2	TRBV4-1	NA	15	TRBJ2-2	CASGPGLAGRGELFF	TGCGCCAGCGGTCCCGGGCTAGCGGGACGGGGGGAGCTGTTTTTT
NA	TRBV12-3/TRBV12-4	NA	14	TRBJ1-3	CASRRDDSGNTIYF	TGTGCCAGCAGGAGGGACGACTCTGGAAACACCATATATTTT
TRBD1	TRBV6-1	NA	14	TRBJ1-6	CASKVRDSNSPLHF	TGTGCCAGCAAGGTCCGGGACAGCAATTCACCCCTCCACTTT
TRBD2	TRBV5-1	few	16	TRBJ2-1	CASSLSPGTSSRLQFF	TGCGCCAGCAGCTTGTCACCCGGGACTAGCTCTAGGCTGCAGTTCTTC
TRBD2	TRBV6-2/TRBV6-3	few	15	TRBJ2-1	CASSPAGGSSNEQFF	TGTGCCAGCAGTCCCGCGGGCGGGAGCTCCAATGAGCAGTTCTTC
NA	TRBV5-1	NA	12	TRBJ2-3	CASRPEADTQYF	TGCGCCAGCAGACCAGAGGCAGATACGCAGTATTTT
NA	TRBV20-1	few	15	TRBJ2-3	CSASRGRSVTDTQYF	TGCAGTGCTTCCAGGGGCAGGTCGGTGACAGATACGCAGTATTTT
NA	TRBV4-1	NA	16	TRBJ2-2	CASSPLVGLNTGELFF	TGCGCCAGCAGCCCCTTGGTAGGCCTAAACACCGGGGAGCTGTTTTTT
TRBD2	TRBV14	few	16	TRBJ2-1	CASSPFRGRANNEQFF	TGTGCCAGCAGCCCGTTTCGGGGGAGGGCGAACAATGAGCAGTTCTTC
NA	TRBV29-1	NA	14	TRBJ1-5	CSVDSLAVNQPQHF	TGCAGCGTTGATAGTTTGGCAGTCAATCAGCCCCAGCATTTT
TRBD1	TRBV20-1	few	12	TRBJ1-4	CSAWTGDEKLFF	TGCAGTGCCTGGACAGGGGATGAAAAACTGTTTTTT
NA	TRBV5-1	few	17	TRBJ2-6	CASSKGRMKTGANVLTF	TGCGCCAGCAGTAAGGGGAGAATGAAGACTGGGGCCAACGTCCTGACTTTC
TRBD1	TRBV7-3	NA	15	TRBJ2-3	CASSLTAGGQGAQYF	TGTGCCAGCAGCTTAACAGCCGGTGGACAGGGGGCGCAGTATTTT
TRBD1	TRBV11-3	NA	15	TRBJ1-2	CASSPGQGGGYGYTF	TGTGCCAGCAGCCCTGGACAGGGGGGTGGCTATGGCTACACCTTC
NA	TRBV20-1	NA	14	TRBJ1-1	CSARDRGTNTEAFF	TGCAGTGCTAGAGATCGGGGGACAAACACTGAAGCTTTCTTT
NA	TRBV12-3/TRBV12-4	many	13	TRBJ2-1	CASSPFSYNEQFF	TGTGCCAGCAGCCCGTTCTCATACAATGAGCAGTTCTTC
NA	TRBV7-2	few	13	TRBJ1-5	CASRRGGNQPQHF	TGTGCCAGCAGGAGGGGGGGGAATCAGCCCCAGCATTTT
NA	TRBV5-1	NA	15	TRBJ1-5	CASSLDRSSNQPQHF	TGCGCCAGCAGCTTGGATCGGAGTAGCAATCAGCCCCAGCATTTT
NA	TRBV29-1	NA	13	TRBJ1-1	CSVVAGRATEAFF	TGCAGCGTTGTGGCCGGGCGGGCCACTGAAGCTTTCTTT
NA	TRBV12-3/TRBV12-4	few	14	TRBJ2-1	CASSQGGVYNEQFF	TGTGCCAGCAGTCAGGGGGGAGTCTACAATGAGCAGTTCTTC
NA	TRBV2	few	13	TRBJ1-5	CASREGAWQPQHF	TGTGCCAGCAGAGAAGGGGCGTGGCAGCCCCAGCATTTT
TRBD1	TRBV5-6	few	16	TRBJ2-2	CASRLTGTGSAGELFF	TGTGCCAGCAGACTTACCGGGACAGGGTCGGCCGGGGAGCTGTTTTTT
NA	TRBV20-1	few	14	TRBJ2-3	CSVPPGGRQNTQYF	TGCAGTGTTCCTCCGGGGGGCCGGCAAAATACGCAGTATTTT
TRBD2	TRBV27	NA	21	TRBJ2-7	CASSFPDPTVSSGLDCDEQYF	TGTGCCAGCAGTTTCCCCGACCCGACAGTTTCCTCGGGACTAGACTGCGACGAGCAGTACTTC
TRBD1	TRBV11-3	NA	16	TRBJ2-2	CASSHRDRGHGGELFF	TGTGCCAGCAGCCACCGGGACAGGGGGCATGGCGGGGAGCTGTTTTTT
NA	TRBV20-1	few	14	TRBJ2-3	CSARPGGRTDTQYF	TGCAGTGCTAGACCCGGGGGGCGCACAGATACGCAGTATTTT
NA	TRBV7-9	NA	16	TRBJ1-6	CASSSRFSSYNSPLHF	TGTGCCAGCAGCTCGCGCTTTAGCTCCTATAATTCACCCCTCCACTTT
TRBD1	TRBV3-1	NA	14	TRBJ1-2	CASSQGQGHYGYTF	TGTGCCAGCAGCCAGGGACAGGGGCACTATGGCTACACCTTC
NA	TRBV3-1	NA	14	TRBJ2-3	CASSQGASTDTQYF	TGTGCCAGCAGCCAAGGGGCCAGCACAGATACGCAGTATTTT
TRBD1	TRBV18	few	16	TRBJ1-1	CASSSNPLTGGTEAFF	TGTGCCAGCTCATCCAACCCTCTAACAGGGGGCACTGAAGCTTTCTTT
NA	TRBV27	NA	14	TRBJ1-5	CASRATLSNQPQHF	TGTGCCAGCAGGGCGACACTTAGCAATCAGCCCCAGCATTTT
TRBD2	TRBV12-3/TRBV12-4	many	12	TRBJ2-1	CASSLQAGGQFF	TGTGCCAGCAGTTTACAAGCGGGAGGGCAGTTCTTC
NA	TRBV4-3	few	14	TRBJ1-1	CASSQERRGTEAFF	TGCGCCAGCAGCCAAGAAAGAAGGGGTACTGAAGCTTTCTTT
TRBD2	TRBV20-1	many	21	TRBJ2-1	CSARAPPGTSGGGDGYNEQFF	TGCAGTGCTAGAGCACCCCCCGGGACTAGCGGGGGTGGGGATGGCTACAATGAGCAGTTCTTC
NA	TRBV2	few	14	TRBJ1-1	CASSYRALNTEAFF	TGTGCCAGCAGTTACAGGGCCCTGAACACTGAAGCTTTCTTT
NA	TRBV7-8	many	14	TRBJ2-1	CASSLESVYGEQFF	TGTGCCAGCAGCTTAGAGTCGGTTTACGGTGAGCAGTTCTTC
NA	TRBV9	once	15	TRBJ1-2	CASSPRSGGNYGYTF	TGTGCCAGCAGCCCACGTTCGGGAGGCAACTATGGCTACACCTTC
NA	TRBV11-2	NA	14	TRBJ1-2	CASSPPRGFGGYTF	TGTGCCAGCAGCCCCCCCCGGGGATTTGGTGGCTACACCTTC
NA	TRBV12-3/TRBV12-4	NA	12	TRBJ2-1	CASSFGTDEQFF	TGTGCCAGCAGTTTTGGGACGGATGAGCAGTTCTTC